This TCR beta chain originates from a study of blood T cell repertoires in COVID-19. Sequencing used immunoSEQ multiplex PCR; TCRdb keeps in-frame clones, though not all of them. Of 130,000 or so clones in the sample, about 83% were seen once. The V gene end was trimmed by 5 bases and the J gene end by 6 bases; junction bases not matched to a gene: 7. From germline, CDR1 is SGHTA and CDR2 FQGNSA. This CDR3 has 13 amino acids. The sample was PBMCs or T cells enriched from blood (not recorded which). The receptor comes from a woman in her thirties who had recovered from COVID-19. The chain has TRBV7-2 and TRBJ2-7; 7 bases line up with TRBD2. For the CDR3, the DNA is TGTGCCAGCAGCCCCGGACTAGTAGGCGAGCAGTACTTC. Translated: CASSPGLVGEQYF.